The 2 T cell receptor beta chains given below trace back to one sample, sequenced in a study of beta chain features in type 1 diabetes. Study results and limitations: In every one of the four CD4+ subsets, TCRB CDR3s were moderately but significantly shorter in Type 1 diabetes patients.

Which antigens these TCRs recognize remains unknown. Reverse transcribing all isolated RNA meant expressed TCRB transcripts were sequenced. Clones were read by immunoSEQ multiplex PCR, and TCRdb kept only the in-frame ones, dropping some. Here the sample spans some 27,000 clones, about 65% being singletons. The sample consisted of Tregs from blood. These receptor sequences come from a woman under 40 with type 1 diabetes.

The sample holds a few counts of this clone. This sequence joins TRBV6-1 and TRBJ2-5, with 7 bases aligning to TRBD1. CDR1 is MNHNS, CDR2 SASEGT, per germline. CDR3 length equals 13 residues. Germline trimming cut 6 bases from V and 5 bases from J; bases unmatched to any gene: 6. The CDR3 reads CASSQGVHETQYF. The CDR3, as DNA: TGTGCCAGCAGCCAGGGGGTTCACGAGACCCAGTACTTC.

The rearrangement joins TRBV19 to TRBJ2-7, with 8 bases fitting TRBD1. CDR1 and CDR2 (germline): LNHDA, SQIVND (reference sequence). This CDR3 region has 15 residues. Trimming took 4 bases from V and 4 from J; bases not matched to a gene: 9. The CDR3 coding sequence is TGTGCCAGTAGTAAAACGGGACAGGTAATGTACGAGCAGTACTTC. Its translation is CASSKTGQVMYEQYF.